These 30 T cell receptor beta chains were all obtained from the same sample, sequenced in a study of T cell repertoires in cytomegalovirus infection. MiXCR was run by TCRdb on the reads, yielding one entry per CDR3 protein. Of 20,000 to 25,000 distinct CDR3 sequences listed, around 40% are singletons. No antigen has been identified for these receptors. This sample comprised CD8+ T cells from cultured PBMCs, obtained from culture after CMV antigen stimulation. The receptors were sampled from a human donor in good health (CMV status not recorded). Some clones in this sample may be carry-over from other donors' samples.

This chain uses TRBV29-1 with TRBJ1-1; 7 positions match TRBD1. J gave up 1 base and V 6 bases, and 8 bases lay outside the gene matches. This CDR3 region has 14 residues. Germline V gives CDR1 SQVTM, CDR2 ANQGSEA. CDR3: CSVAGGDSNTEAFF. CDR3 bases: TGCAGCGTCGCAGGGGGGGATTCGAACACTGAAGCTTTCTTT. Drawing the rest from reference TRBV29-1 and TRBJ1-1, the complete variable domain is SAVISQKPSRDICQRGTSLTIQCQVDSQVTMMFWYRQQPGQSLTLIATANQGSEATYESGFVIDKFPISRPNLTFSTLTVSNMSPEDSSIYLCSVAGGDSNTEAFFGQGTRLTVV.

The CDR3, as DNA: TGTGCCAGCAGCTTAGGACAGTTTCCAACAGATACGCAGTATTTT. As protein: CASSLGQFPTDTQYF. The chain employs TRBV7-9 and TRBJ2-3, with D possibly TRBD1 on 5 matching bases. Germline V lookup: CDR1 SEHNR, CDR2 FQNEAQ (reference sequence). The length of the CDR3 is 15 residues. The V end was cut by 1 base, the J end by 3 bases, with 11 bases between.

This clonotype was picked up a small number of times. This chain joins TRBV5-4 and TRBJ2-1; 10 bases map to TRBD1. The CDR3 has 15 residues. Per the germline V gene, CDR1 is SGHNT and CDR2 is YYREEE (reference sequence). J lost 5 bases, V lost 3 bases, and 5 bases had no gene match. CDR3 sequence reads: CASSWRQGADNEQFF. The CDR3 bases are TGTGCCAGCAGCTGGAGACAGGGGGCCGACAATGAGCAGTTCTTC.

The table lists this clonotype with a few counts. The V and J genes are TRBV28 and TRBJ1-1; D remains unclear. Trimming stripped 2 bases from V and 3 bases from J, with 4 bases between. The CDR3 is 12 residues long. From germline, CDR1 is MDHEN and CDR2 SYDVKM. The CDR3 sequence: CASSLTDTEAFF. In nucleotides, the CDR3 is TGTGCCAGCAGTTTAACGGACACTGAAGCTTTCTTT.

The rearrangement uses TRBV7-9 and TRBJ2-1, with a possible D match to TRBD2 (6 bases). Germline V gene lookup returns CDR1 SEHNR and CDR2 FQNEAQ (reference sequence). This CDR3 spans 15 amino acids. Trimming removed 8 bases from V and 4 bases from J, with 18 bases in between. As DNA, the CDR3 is TGTGCCAGCGGACCGGGCGGGACTGAATACAATGAGCAGTTCTTC. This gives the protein CASGPGGTEYNEQFF.

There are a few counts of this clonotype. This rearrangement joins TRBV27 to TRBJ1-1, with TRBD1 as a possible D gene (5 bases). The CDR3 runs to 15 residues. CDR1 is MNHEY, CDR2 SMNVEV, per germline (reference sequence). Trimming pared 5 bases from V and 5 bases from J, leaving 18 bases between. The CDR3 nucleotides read TGTGCCAGCAGTCCTGACTCGAGGGGATATACTGAAGCTTTCTTT. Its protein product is CASSPDSRGYTEAFF.

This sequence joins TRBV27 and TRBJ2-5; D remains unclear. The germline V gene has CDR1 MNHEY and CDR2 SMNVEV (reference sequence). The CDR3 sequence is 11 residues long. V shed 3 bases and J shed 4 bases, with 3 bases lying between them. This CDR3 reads CASSFRETQYF. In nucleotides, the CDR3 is TGTGCCAGCAGTTTCCGAGAGACCCAGTACTTC.

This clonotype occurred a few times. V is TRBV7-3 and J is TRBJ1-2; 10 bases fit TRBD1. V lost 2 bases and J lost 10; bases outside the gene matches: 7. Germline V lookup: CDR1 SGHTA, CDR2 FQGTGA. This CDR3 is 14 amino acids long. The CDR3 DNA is TGTGCCAGCAGCTTAGATGGGACAGGGGAACCCTACACCTTC. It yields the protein CASSLDGTGEPYTF.

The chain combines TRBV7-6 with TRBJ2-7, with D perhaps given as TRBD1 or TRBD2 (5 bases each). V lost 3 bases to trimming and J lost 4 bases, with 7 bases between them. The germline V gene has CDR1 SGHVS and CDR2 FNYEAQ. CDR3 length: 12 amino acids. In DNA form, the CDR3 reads TGTGCCAGCAGCTTTTGGGGGTACGAGCAGTACTTC. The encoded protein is CASSFWGYEQYF. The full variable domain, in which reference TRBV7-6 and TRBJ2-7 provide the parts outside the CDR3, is GAGVSQSPRYKVTKRGQDVALRCDPISGHVSLYWYRQALGQGPEFLTYFNYEAQQDKSGLPNDRFSAERPEGSISTLTIQRTEQRDSAMYRCASSFWGYEQYFGPGTRLTVT.

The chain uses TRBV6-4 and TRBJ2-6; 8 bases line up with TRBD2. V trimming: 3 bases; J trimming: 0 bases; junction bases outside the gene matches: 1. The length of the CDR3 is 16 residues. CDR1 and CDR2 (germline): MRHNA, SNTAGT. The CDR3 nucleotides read TGTGCCAGCAGTGATCTAGCGGGCTCTGGGGCCAACGTCCTGACTTTC. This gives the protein CASSDLAGSGANVLTF.

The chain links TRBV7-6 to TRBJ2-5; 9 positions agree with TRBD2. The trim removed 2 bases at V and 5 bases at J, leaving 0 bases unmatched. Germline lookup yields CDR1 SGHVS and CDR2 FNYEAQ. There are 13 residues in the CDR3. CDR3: CASSLLAGETQYF. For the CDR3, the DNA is TGTGCCAGCAGCTTACTAGCGGGGGAGACCCAGTACTTC.

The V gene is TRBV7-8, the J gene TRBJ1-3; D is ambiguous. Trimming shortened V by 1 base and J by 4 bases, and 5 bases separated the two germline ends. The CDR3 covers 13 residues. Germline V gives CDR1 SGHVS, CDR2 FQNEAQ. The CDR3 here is CASSLGRGNTIYF. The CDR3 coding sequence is TGTGCCAGCAGCTTAGGAAGAGGAAACACCATATATTTT.

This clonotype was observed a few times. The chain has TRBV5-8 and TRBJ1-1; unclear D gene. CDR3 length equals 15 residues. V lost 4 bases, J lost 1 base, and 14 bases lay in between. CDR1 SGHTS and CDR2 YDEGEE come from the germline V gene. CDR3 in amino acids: CASSMGRERNTEAFF. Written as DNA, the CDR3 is TGTGCCAGCAGCATGGGTCGGGAAAGGAACACTGAAGCTTTCTTT.

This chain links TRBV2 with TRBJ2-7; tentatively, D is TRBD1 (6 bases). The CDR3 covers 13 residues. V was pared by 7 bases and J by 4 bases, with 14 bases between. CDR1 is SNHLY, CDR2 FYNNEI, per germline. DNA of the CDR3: TGTGCCAGCAAAGTAGGGACACTTTACGAGCAGTACTTC. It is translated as CASKVGTLYEQYF.

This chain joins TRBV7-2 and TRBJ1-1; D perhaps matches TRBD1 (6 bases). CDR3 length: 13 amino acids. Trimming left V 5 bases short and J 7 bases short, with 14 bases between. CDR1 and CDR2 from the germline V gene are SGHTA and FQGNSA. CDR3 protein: CASSPGVPLEAFF. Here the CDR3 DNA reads TGTGCCAGCAGCCCAGGGGTGCCGCTTGAAGCTTTCTTT.

The CDR3 bases are TGTGCCAGCAGTTTAATCCCGCAGGGGGATGGAGAGCAGTACTTC. Amino acid sequence: CASSLIPQGDGEQYF. The chain uses TRBV27 and TRBJ2-7, with 7 bases aligning to TRBD1. CDR1 is MNHEY and CDR2 is SMNVEV in the germline V gene (reference sequence). The CDR3 is 15 amino acids. V shed 2 bases, J shed 7 bases, and the junction held 11 bases outside the gene matches.

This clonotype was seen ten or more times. The CDR3, as DNA: TGTGCCAGCAGCTCTGCATTTGTAGGAGGCTACACCTTC. It is translated as CASSSAFVGGYTF. The chain has TRBV7-8 and TRBJ1-2; D is unresolved. The CDR3 runs 13 residues. Germline loops: CDR1 SGHVS, CDR2 FQNEAQ. The V and J ends lost 4 bases and 8 bases respectively, with 14 bases between them. Supplemented by reference TRBV7-8 and TRBJ1-2, the full variable domain reads GAGVSQSPRYKVAKRGQDVALRCDPISGHVSLFWYQQALGQGPEFLTYFQNEAQLDKSGLPSDRFFAERPEGSVSTLKIQRTQQEDSAVYLCASSSAFVGGYTFGSGTRLTVV.

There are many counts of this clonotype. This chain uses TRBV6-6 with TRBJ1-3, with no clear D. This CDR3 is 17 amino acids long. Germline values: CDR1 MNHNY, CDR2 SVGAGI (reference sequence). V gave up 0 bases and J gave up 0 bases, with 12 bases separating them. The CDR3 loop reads CASSYSISGYSGNTIYF. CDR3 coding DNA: TGTGCCAGCAGTTACTCGATTTCGGGATACTCTGGAAACACCATATATTTT.

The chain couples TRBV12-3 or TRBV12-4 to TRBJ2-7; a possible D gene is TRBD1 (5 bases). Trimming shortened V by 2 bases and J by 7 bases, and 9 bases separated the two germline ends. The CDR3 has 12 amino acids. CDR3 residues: CASSLQGREQYF. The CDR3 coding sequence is TGTGCCAGCAGTTTACAGGGAAGGGAGCAGTACTTC.

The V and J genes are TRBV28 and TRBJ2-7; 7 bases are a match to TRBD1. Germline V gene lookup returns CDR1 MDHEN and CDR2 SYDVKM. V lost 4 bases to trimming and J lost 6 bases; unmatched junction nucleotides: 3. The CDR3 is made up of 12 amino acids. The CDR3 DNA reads TGTGCCAGCAGTTACAGGGGTCGCGAGCAGTACTTC. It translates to CASSYRGREQYF. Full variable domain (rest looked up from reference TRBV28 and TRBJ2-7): DVKVTQSSRYLVKRTGEKVFLECVQDMDHENMFWYRQDPGLGLRLIYFSYDVKMKEKGDIPEGYSVSREKKERFSLILESASTNQTSMYLCASSYRGREQYFGPGTRLTVT.

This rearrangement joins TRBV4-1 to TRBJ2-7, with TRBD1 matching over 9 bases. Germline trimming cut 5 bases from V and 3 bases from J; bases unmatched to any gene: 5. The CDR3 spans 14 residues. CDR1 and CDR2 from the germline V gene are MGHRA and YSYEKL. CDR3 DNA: TGCGCCAGCAGCTACGGGACAGGGCTCTACGAGCAGTACTTC. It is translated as CASSYGTGLYEQYF.

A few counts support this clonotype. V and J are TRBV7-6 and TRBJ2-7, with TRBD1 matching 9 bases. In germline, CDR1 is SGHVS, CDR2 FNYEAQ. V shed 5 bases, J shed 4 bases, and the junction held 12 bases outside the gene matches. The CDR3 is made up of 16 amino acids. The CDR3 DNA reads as TGTGCCAGCAGCCCGGGGACAGGGATTTTGCGGTACGAGCAGTACTTC. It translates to CASSPGTGILRYEQYF.

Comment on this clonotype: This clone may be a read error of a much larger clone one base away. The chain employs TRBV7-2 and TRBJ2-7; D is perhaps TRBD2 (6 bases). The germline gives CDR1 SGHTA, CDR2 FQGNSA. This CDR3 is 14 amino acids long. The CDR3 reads CASGLAGGSSEQYF. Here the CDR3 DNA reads TGTGCCAGCGGCTTAGCCGGGGGTAGCTCCGAGCAGTACTTC. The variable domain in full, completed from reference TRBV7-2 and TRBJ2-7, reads GAGVSQSPSNKVTEKGKDVELRCDPISGHTALYWYRQSLGQGLEFLIYFQGNSAPDKSGLPSDRFSAERTGGSVSTLTIQRTQQEDSAVYLCASGLAGGSSEQYFGPGTRLTVT.

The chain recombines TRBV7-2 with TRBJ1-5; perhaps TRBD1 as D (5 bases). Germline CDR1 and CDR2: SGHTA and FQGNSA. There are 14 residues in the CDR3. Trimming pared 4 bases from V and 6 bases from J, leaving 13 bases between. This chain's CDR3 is CASSSTGGAQPQHF. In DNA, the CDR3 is TGTGCCAGCAGCTCCACCGGAGGGGCTCAGCCCCAGCATTTT.

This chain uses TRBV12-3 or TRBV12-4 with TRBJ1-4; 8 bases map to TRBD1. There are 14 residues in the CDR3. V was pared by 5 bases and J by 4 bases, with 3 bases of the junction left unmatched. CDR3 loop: CASSRTGLNEKLFF. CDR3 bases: TGTGCCAGCAGTCGGACAGGGCTTAATGAAAAACTGTTTTTT.

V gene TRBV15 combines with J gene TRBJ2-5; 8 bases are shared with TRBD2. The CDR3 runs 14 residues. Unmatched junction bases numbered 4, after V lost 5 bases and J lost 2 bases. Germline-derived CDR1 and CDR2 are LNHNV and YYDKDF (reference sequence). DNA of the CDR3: TGTGCCACCAGCTACCAGCGGGGGCAAGAGACCCAGTACTTC. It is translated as CATSYQRGQETQYF.

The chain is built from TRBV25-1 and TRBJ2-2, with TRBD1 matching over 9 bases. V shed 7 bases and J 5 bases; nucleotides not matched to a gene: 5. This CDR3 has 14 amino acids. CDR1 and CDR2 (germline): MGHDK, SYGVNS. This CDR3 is CASTNRGPTGELFF. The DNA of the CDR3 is TGTGCCAGCACTAACAGGGGGCCAACCGGGGAGCTGTTTTTT.

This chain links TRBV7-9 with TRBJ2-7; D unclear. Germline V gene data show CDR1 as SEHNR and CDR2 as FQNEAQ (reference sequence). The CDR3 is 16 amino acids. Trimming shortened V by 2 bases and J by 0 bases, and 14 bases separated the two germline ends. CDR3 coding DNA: TGTGCCAGCAGCTTAACCGGTGGCTTGAGCTCCTACGAGCAGTACTTC. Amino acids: CASSLTGGLSSYEQYF.

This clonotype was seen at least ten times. The CDR3 bases are TGTGCCATCAGTGACAGCAACACCGGGGAGCTGTTTTTT. This sequence encodes CAISDSNTGELFF. The chain recombines TRBV10-3 with TRBJ2-2; D remains ambiguous. Trimming removed 3 bases from V and 2 bases from J, with 4 bases in between. Germline V gives CDR1 ENHRY, CDR2 SYGVKD. CDR3 length: 13 residues.

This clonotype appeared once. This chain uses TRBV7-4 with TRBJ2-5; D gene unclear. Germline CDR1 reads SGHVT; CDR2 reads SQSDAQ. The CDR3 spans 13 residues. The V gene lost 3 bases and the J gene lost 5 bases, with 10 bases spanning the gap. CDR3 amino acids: CASSFPGVETQYF. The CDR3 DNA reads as TGTGCCAGCAGCTTTCCAGGTGTGGAGACCCAGTACTTC. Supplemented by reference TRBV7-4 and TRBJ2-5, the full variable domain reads GAGVSQSPRYKVAKRGRDVALRCDSISGHVTLYWYRQTLGQGSEVLTYSQSDAQRDKSGRPSGRFSAERPERSVSTLKIQRTEQGDSAVYLCASSFPGVETQYFGPGTRLLVL.